Listed below are T cell receptor beta chains from one sample, sequenced in a study of shared clonotypes between healthy human individuals. Sequencing was performed with immunoSEQ multiplex PCR; in TCRdb, only in-frame clones are kept and a portion is missing. The table has over 800,000 clones, 90% to 95% seen once. Source material: naive CD8+ T cells sorted from blood. Receptors originate from a man aged 25 to 45 in good health. Both conserved end residues are part of each CDR3. D genes are given only for firm matches. Clone size is given for some rows only: seen once, a few or many times, or a class if the clone is expanded.

.	TRBV2	.	TRBJ2-2	CASRGRVTGELFF	TGTGCCAGCAGGGGCAGGGTGACCGGGGAGCTGTTTTTT
.	TRBV14	.	TRBJ2-3	CASSQPSGSFDGTQYF	TGTGCCAGCAGCCAGCCCAGCGGATCCTTCGATGGTACGCAGTATTTT
.	TRBV27	.	TRBJ2-7	CASSLSYSYEQYF	TGTGCCAGCAGTTTGAGCTACTCCTACGAGCAGTACTTC
TRBD2	TRBV4-1	.	TRBJ2-1	CASSQEFSGRSYNEQFF	TGCGCCAGCAGCCAAGAATTTAGCGGGAGGTCCTACAATGAGCAGTTCTTC
.	TRBV5-6	.	TRBJ2-7	CASSFLAMSSYEQYF	TGTGCCAGCAGCTTTTTAGCGATGTCTTCCTACGAGCAGTACTTC
TRBD1	TRBV5-1	.	TRBJ2-7	CASSLGQGTDYEQYF	TGCGCCAGCAGCTTGGGACAGGGGACGGACTACGAGCAGTACTTC
.	TRBV6-1	.	TRBJ2-4	CASSVPGQRNIQYF	TGTGCCAGCAGTGTCCCGGGGCAAAGGAACATTCAGTACTTC
TRBD2	TRBV27	.	TRBJ2-7	CASSLSVSGSYEQYF	TGTGCCAGCAGTTTATCGGTGAGCGGGAGCTACGAGCAGTACTTC
TRBD2	TRBV5-5	.	TRBJ2-3	CASSQFWRESPYTDTQYF	TGTGCCAGCAGCCAATTTTGGCGGGAGAGCCCTTACACAGATACGCAGTATTTT
TRBD2	TRBV27	.	TRBJ2-3	CASSLMGLALVTDTQYF	TGTGCCAGCAGTTTAATGGGACTAGCCTTGGTCACAGATACGCAGTATTTT
TRBD2	TRBV5-1	.	TRBJ2-3	CASSLAIAGVVDTQYF	TGCGCCAGCAGCTTGGCGATAGCGGGAGTGGTAGATACGCAGTATTTT
.	TRBV4-1	.	TRBJ2-7	CASSPSGYYEQYF	TGCGCCAGCAGCCCGTCTGGGTACTACGAGCAGTACTTC
TRBD1	TRBV19	.	TRBJ1-1	CAARGGGNTEAFF	TGTGCCGCTCGAGGGGGCGGGAACACTGAAGCTTTCTTT
TRBD2	TRBV7-9	once	TRBJ2-7	CASGAGLSYEQYF	TGTGCCAGCGGAGCGGGATTGTCCTACGAGCAGTACTTC
TRBD1	TRBV6-1	.	TRBJ2-2	CASRGQGARELFF	TGTGCCAGCCGGGGACAGGGGGCCCGGGAGCTGTTTTTT
.	TRBV9	.	TRBJ1-3	CASSGGGRPSTGNTIYF	TGTGCCAGCAGCGGCGGCGGCAGACCGTCCACAGGAAACACCATATATTTT
.	TRBV30	.	TRBJ2-5	CAWSVLTVLQETQYF	TGTGCCTGGAGTGTACTGACAGTACTCCAAGAGACCCAGTACTTC
TRBD1	TRBV28	.	TRBJ1-5	CASSTYRGPQPQHF	TGTGCCAGCAGTACCTACAGGGGGCCCCAGCCCCAGCATTTT
TRBD1	TRBV27	.	TRBJ2-7	CASSKQGPLSYEQYF	TGTGCCAGCAGTAAACAGGGGCCGCTCTCCTACGAGCAGTACTTC
.	TRBV29-1	.	TRBJ2-7	CSVEDPLSPGPYEQYF	TGCAGCGTTGAAGATCCCCTGAGTCCGGGGCCCTACGAGCAGTACTTC
TRBD2	TRBV27	.	TRBJ2-3	CASSSSIAGLTDTQYF	TGTGCCAGCAGTTCCTCAATAGCGGGCCTCACAGATACGCAGTATTTT
TRBD1	TRBV28	.	TRBJ2-2	CATGTGGFTGELFF	TGTGCCACCGGGACAGGGGGTTTCACCGGGGAGCTGTTTTTT
.	TRBV2	.	TRBJ2-5	CASRQGVKTQYF	TGTGCCAGCAGACAGGGAGTAAAGACCCAGTACTTC
TRBD2	TRBV11-2	.	TRBJ2-1	CASSLATSGSYNEQFF	TGTGCCAGCAGCTTAGCCACTAGCGGCTCCTACAATGAGCAGTTCTTC
.	TRBV29-1	.	TRBJ1-1	CSVDRQDHQAFF	TGCAGCGTTGATAGACAGGACCACCAAGCTTTCTTT
TRBD1	TRBV9	.	TRBJ2-7	CASSVAGTGGNEQYF	TGTGCCAGCAGCGTAGCGGGGACAGGGGGCAACGAGCAGTACTTC
.	TRBV11-2	.	TRBJ1-1	CASSPRTRNTEAFF	TGTGCCAGCAGCCCCCGGACACGGAACACTGAAGCTTTCTTT
TRBD1	TRBV28	.	TRBJ2-3	CASSWTGSTDTQYF	TGTGCCAGCAGTTGGACAGGAAGCACAGATACGCAGTATTTT
TRBD1	TRBV5-1	.	TRBJ1-1	CASSRYTGENTEAFF	TGCGCCAGCAGCCGGTACACAGGGGAGAACACTGAAGCTTTCTTT
.	TRBV27	.	TRBJ2-7	CASSFPGRGEQYF	TGTGCCAGCAGTTTCCCGGGTCGGGGCGAGCAGTACTTC
.	TRBV28	.	TRBJ1-4	CASSSGRGDEKLFF	TGTGCCAGCAGCTCAGGGCGAGGGGATGAAAAACTGTTTTTT
.	TRBV4-1	.	TRBJ2-2	CASSQLSRGRELFF	TGCGCCAGCAGCCAGCTATCCAGGGGTCGGGAGCTGTTTTTT
TRBD1	TRBV7-8	.	TRBJ1-2	CASSSGTGVFGYGYTF	TGTGCCAGCAGCTCCGGGACAGGGGTTTTTGGCTATGGCTACACCTTC
.	TRBV27	.	TRBJ2-5	CASRTREGVGETQYF	TGTGCCAGCAGGACCCGAGAGGGAGTCGGGGAGACCCAGTACTTC
.	TRBV15	few	TRBJ2-7	CATSRQGNSYEQYF	TGTGCCACCAGCAGACAGGGGAACTCCTACGAGCAGTACTTC
TRBD2	TRBV15	.	TRBJ2-1	CATSELAGGNNEQFF	TGTGCCACCAGCGAACTAGCGGGAGGGAACAATGAGCAGTTCTTC
TRBD2	TRBV27	.	TRBJ2-1	CASSFFSGRENEQFF	TGTGCCAGCAGCTTTTTTAGCGGGAGGGAGAATGAGCAGTTCTTC
.	TRBV6-6	.	TRBJ2-1	CASSFTPANEQFF	TGTGCCAGCAGCTTCACACCTGCCAATGAGCAGTTCTTC
.	TRBV30	.	TRBJ2-3	CAWSPPLVLVTQYF	TGTGCCTGGAGTCCCCCTCTCGTCTTGGTTACGCAGTATTTT
.	TRBV14	.	TRBJ2-3	CASSQDSPTDTQYF	TGTGCCAGCAGCCAAGACAGTCCCACAGATACGCAGTATTTT
.	TRBV4-1	.	TRBJ2-1	CASSQFSNNEQFF	TGCGCCAGCAGCCAATTTAGTAACAATGAGCAGTTCTTC
TRBD2	TRBV5-4	.	TRBJ2-7	CASSLLTSGPYEQYF	TGTGCCAGCAGCTTGTTGACTAGCGGGCCCTACGAGCAGTACTTC
.	TRBV29-1	.	TRBJ1-1	CSALTANTEAFF	TGCAGCGCTCTGACAGCGAACACTGAAGCTTTCTTT
.	TRBV29-1	.	TRBJ2-1	CSVEDVSSYNEQFF	TGCAGCGTTGAAGACGTAAGCTCCTACAATGAGCAGTTCTTC
TRBD1	TRBV6-5	.	TRBJ1-1	CASRDRGSWAEAFF	TGTGCCAGCCGGGACAGGGGATCCTGGGCTGAAGCTTTCTTT